This TCR beta chain stems from a study of cytomegalovirus exposure and HLA in healthy donors. This clone was counted once. In the PCR, 60 Vbeta and 13 Jbeta primers were used. The assay was immunoSEQ multiplex PCR, and TCRdb's table has in-frame clones only and misses some. The profile shows roughly 110,000 clones, roughly 70% of them singletons. The sample was PBMCs. The sequence was obtained from a woman aged 40 to 50 in good health and CMV-seropositive.

The CDR3 coding sequence is TGTGCCAGCAGCTATCGTACAGATACGCAGTATTTT. Translating it yields CASSYRTDTQYF. The chain carries TRBV7-9 and TRBJ2-3, with D uncertain. Germline V CDR1 and CDR2: SEHNR, FQNEAQ (reference sequence). The V gene lost 4 bases and the J gene lost 3 bases, with 5 bases spanning the gap. The CDR3 covers 12 residues.